This T cell receptor beta chain was captured by sequencing in a study of T cells after yellow fever vaccination. CDR1 is SQVTM and CDR2 is ANQGSEA in the germline V gene. This CDR3 is 13 amino acids long. The germline V and J ends were trimmed by 3 bases and 3 bases, with 10 bases remaining between them. TCRdb fed the 5' RACE reads into MiXCR, producing one record per CDR3 protein. The sample lists 300,000 to 450,000 distinct CDR3 sequences; roughly 8.6% were seen once. Sequenced material: PBMCs, taken about 49 days after the first yellow fever vaccination. The source is a man aged 18 to 29 who received the YFV17D yellow fever vaccine. This rearrangement joins TRBV29-1 to TRBJ2-3; the D gene is possibly TRBD2 (5 bases). This CDR3 reads CSVDSSGTDTQYF. The CDR3 region has the DNA TGCAGCGTTGACTCCAGCGGTACAGATACGCAGTATTTT.